This T cell receptor beta chain is drawn from a study of radiation and T cells in renal cell carcinoma. As for time point: blood 4 weeks post-SBRT, at nephrectomy. Treatment here: 15 Gy SBRT to primary tumor, nephrectomy 4 weeks later. Nephrectomy followed 15 Gy stereotactic body radiation by 4 weeks. The patient's renal cell carcinoma had clear cell pathology. The CDR3 runs to 15 residues. Trimming removed 3 bases at V and 8 bases at J, with 19 bases between. Per the germline V gene, CDR1 is GTSNPN and CDR2 is SVGIG (reference sequence). About this clone: Its specificity is unknown.

Study observations and caveats: From baseline, blood top tumor clonotypes peaked at 2 weeks post-radiation.

Sequenced by immunoSEQ multiplex PCR; TCRdb stores in-frame clones only, minus some. The sample includes around 94,000 clones, roughly 80% seen only once; the top ten take approximately 8.8%. The TCR originated in a man between 45 and 60 years old with renal cell carcinoma. Here the sequenced sample was blood, taken from a patient whose treatment included radiotherapy and nephrectomy. This rearrangement joins TRBV30 to TRBJ1-4, with D possibly TRBD1 on 6 matching bases. CDR3: CAWSAGGPGDEKLFF. CDR3 sequence (DNA): TGTGCCTGGAGCGCCGGGGGGCCTGGCGACGAAAAACTGTTTTTT.